The 2 T cell receptor beta chains given below trace back to one sample, sequenced in a study of blood T cell repertoires in COVID-19. Profiling relied on immunoSEQ multiplex PCR, and the TCRdb table lists in-frame clones only, not all of them. Of around 93,000 clones listed, about 87% are singletons. The sequencing input was peripheral blood. The receptors here all came from a human donor in a cohort sampled during active COVID-19.

V and J are TRBV5-1 and TRBJ1-1; D perhaps matches TRBD1 (5 bases). V lost 3 bases, J lost 1 base, and 7 bases lay in between. CDR1 SGHRS and CDR2 YFSETQ come from the germline V gene. The CDR3 extends over 13 amino acids. CDR3 DNA: TGCGCCAGCAGCTGGGGGGAGAACACTGAAGCTTTCTTT. This encodes CASSWGENTEAFF.

J is TRBJ2-3 and V is TRBV5-1, with 10 bases identical to TRBD1. CDR3 length equals 15 residues. The germline CDR1 and CDR2 sequences are SGHRS and YFSETQ. After removal of 3 bases from V and 1 base from J, the junction contained 2 bases not matched to a gene. CDR3 in amino acids: CASSWGTGGTDTQYF. As DNA, the CDR3 is TGCGCCAGCAGCTGGGGGACAGGGGGCACAGATACGCAGTATTTT.